Shown below are 15 T cell receptor beta chains from a single sample sequenced in a study of CD8 T cells in ankylosing spondylitis. TCRdb redid the calling of the 5' RACE reads with MiXCR, one entry per CDR3 protein. The sample contains some 250,000 distinct CDR3 sequences, 20% to 30% of which appear only once. Sequences were obtained from blood, either unsorted or a sorted T cell fraction (not recorded which). Every receptor here comes from a male donor with ankylosing spondylitis or in good health (not recorded which).

A single count supports this clonotype. The CDR3 nucleotides read TGTGCCAGTATGATTGGAGGCAGGGCAAGCTCCTACGAGCAGTACTTC. Translating gives CASMIGGRASSYEQYF. This chain links TRBV11-2 with TRBJ2-7; possibly TRBD1 or TRBD2 for D (5 bases each). Germline CDR1 and CDR2: SGHAT and FQNNGV. This CDR3 has 16 amino acids. V was clipped by 9 bases and J by 0 bases, with 21 bases between them.

The chain is built from TRBV20-1 and TRBJ2-7; 8 nucleotides line up with TRBD1. Per the germline V gene, CDR1 is DFQATT and CDR2 is SNEGSKA (reference sequence). This CDR3 spans 14 amino acids. The V segment lost 5 bases and the J segment 3 bases; nucleotides outside the gene matches: 9. CDR3 in amino acids: CSAPSDRGLYEQYF. The DNA for the CDR3 is TGCAGTGCTCCCTCCGACAGGGGACTCTACGAGCAGTACTTC.

In this sample, this clonotype turned up many times. The chain recombines TRBV29-1 with TRBJ2-3, with a tentative D call TRBD1 (6 bases). V was clipped by 5 bases and J by 2 bases, with 14 bases between them. The CDR3 runs to 14 residues. Germline V CDR1 and CDR2: SQVTM, ANQGSEA. The CDR3 sequence is CSVKDSGLTDTQYF. The DNA for the CDR3 is TGCAGCGTTAAGGACAGCGGACTCACAGATACGCAGTATTTT.

Only a few counts were recorded for this clonotype. This rearrangement joins TRBV20-1 to TRBJ2-3, with 8 positions matching TRBD1. Germline CDR1 is DFQATT and CDR2 is SNEGSKA (reference sequence). V lost 3 bases to trimming and J lost 3 bases; unmatched junction nucleotides: 5. The CDR3 runs to 14 residues. As DNA, the CDR3 is TGCAGTGCTAGCCAGGGGGCGATGACAGATACGCAGTATTTT. As protein: CSASQGAMTDTQYF.

This clonotype showed up many times. This chain links TRBV12-3 or TRBV12-4 with TRBJ1-3; 7 nucleotides agree with TRBD1. V was clipped by 3 bases and J by 2 bases; unmatched bases: 13. The CDR3 is 18 amino acids. The CDR3 spells CASSFRAGGRSAGNTIYF. DNA of the CDR3: TGTGCCAGCAGTTTTAGGGCAGGGGGTCGCAGCGCTGGAAACACCATATATTTT.

The chain is built from TRBV29-1 and TRBJ2-1, with D possibly TRBD1 on 5 matching bases. The germline V gene encodes CDR1 SQVTM and CDR2 ANQGSEA. The CDR3 is made up of 13 amino acids. CDR3: CSAYRVNRYEQFF. In DNA, the CDR3 is TGCAGTGCCTACCGGGTCAACAGGTATGAGCAGTTCTTC.

The chain combines TRBV12-3 or TRBV12-4 with TRBJ2-5; the match to TRBD2 covers 10 bases. With V trimmed by 7 bases and J by 4 bases, 6 bases remained unmatched. This CDR3 has 14 residues. In DNA, the CDR3 is TGTGCCAGCACCTTAAGCGGGGGGGTAGAGACCCAGTACTTC. It encodes CASTLSGGVETQYF.

As for this clonotype: One end of the junction varies from germline; a read error may be responsible. The chain carries TRBV28 and TRBJ2-5; perhaps TRBD1 as D (7 bases). This CDR3 has 15 residues. CDR1 and CDR2 from the germline V gene are MDHEN and SYDVKM. The CDR3 reads CASSSGGQFQETLYF. The CDR3 coding sequence is TGTGCCAGCAGTTCCGGGGGACAGTTCCAAGAGACCCTGTACTTC.

This clonotype appeared a few times. V usage is TRBV5-1 and J usage is TRBJ2-2; D is tentatively TRBD1 or TRBD2 (5 bases each). Per germline, CDR1 SGHRS and CDR2 YFSETQ. The CDR3 length is 15 residues. V lost 1 base to trimming and J lost 6 bases, with 13 bases between them. The CDR3 here is CASSLSTLGAGELFF. For the CDR3, the DNA is TGCGCCAGCAGCTTGTCTACTCTGGGGGCCGGGGAGCTGTTTTTT. The full variable domain, completed using reference TRBV5-1 and TRBJ2-2, is KAGVTQTPRYLIKTRGQQVTLSCSPISGHRSVSWYQQTPGQGLQFLFEYFSETQRNKGNFPGRFSGRQFSNSRSEMNVSTLELGDSALYLCASSLSTLGAGELFFGEGSRLTVL.

This clonotype was counted a few times. The chain links TRBV20-1 to TRBJ1-2; D not resolved. This CDR3 is 15 amino acids long. Germline loops: CDR1 DFQATT, CDR2 SNEGSKA (reference sequence). V lost 6 bases, J lost 5 bases, and 22 bases lay in between. The CDR3 nucleotides read TGCAGTGCCTTCACCTCATGGAACCTCGGGTATGGCTACACCTTC. Its protein is CSAFTSWNLGYGYTF.

There are many counts of this clonotype. CDR3 protein: CSARGDFEETQYF. The CDR3 DNA reads TGCAGTGCTAGAGGGGACTTTGAAGAGACCCAGTACTTC. The rearrangement links TRBV20-1 to TRBJ2-5; a weak D match, TRBD2 (6 bases). The ends were cut back, 1 base at V and 3 bases at J, with 9 bases in the middle. The CDR3 is 13 residues long. Germline CDR1 and CDR2: DFQATT and SNEGSKA (reference sequence).

This clonotype has a handful of counts. This chain links TRBV11-1 with TRBJ2-1; the D is unclear. V lost 3 bases and J 8 bases, leaving 14 bases between the germline ends. CDR1 and CDR2 from the germline V gene are SGHAT and FQDESV (reference sequence). CDR3 length: 14 amino acids. CDR3 protein: CASSFGKVLHEQFF. The CDR3 DNA follows: TGTGCCAGCAGCTTTGGGAAGGTCCTCCATGAGCAGTTCTTC.

The chain employs TRBV29-1 and TRBJ2-7, with TRBD2 as a possible D gene (6 bases). This CDR3 is 10 amino acids long. The germline V gene encodes CDR1 SQVTM and CDR2 ANQGSEA. Trimming shortened V by 7 bases and J by 5 bases, and 9 bases separated the two germline ends. The CDR3 loop is CSARTNEQYF. In DNA, the CDR3 is TGCAGCGCCCGGACTAACGAGCAGTACTTC.

The rearrangement links TRBV4-2 to TRBJ2-1; no definite D call. Trimming stripped 0 bases from V and 2 bases from J, with 8 bases between. The CDR3 runs to 15 residues. Per germline, CDR1 LGHNA and CDR2 YNFKEQ. CDR3 DNA sequence: TGTGCCAGCAGCCAAGACCCGGAACCCTACAATGAGCAGTTCTTC. This translates into CASSQDPEPYNEQFF.

In its sample, this clonotype was seen many times. The rearrangement joins TRBV9 to TRBJ2-7; D not certain. From germline, CDR1 is SGDLS and CDR2 YYNGEE. The V gene lost 2 bases and the J gene lost 3 bases, with 15 bases spanning the gap. The CDR3 extends over 15 amino acids. CDR3 DNA sequence: TGTGCCAGCAGCGTGCGCCCCCAGCCTGACTACGAGCAGTACTTC. It is translated as CASSVRPQPDYEQYF.